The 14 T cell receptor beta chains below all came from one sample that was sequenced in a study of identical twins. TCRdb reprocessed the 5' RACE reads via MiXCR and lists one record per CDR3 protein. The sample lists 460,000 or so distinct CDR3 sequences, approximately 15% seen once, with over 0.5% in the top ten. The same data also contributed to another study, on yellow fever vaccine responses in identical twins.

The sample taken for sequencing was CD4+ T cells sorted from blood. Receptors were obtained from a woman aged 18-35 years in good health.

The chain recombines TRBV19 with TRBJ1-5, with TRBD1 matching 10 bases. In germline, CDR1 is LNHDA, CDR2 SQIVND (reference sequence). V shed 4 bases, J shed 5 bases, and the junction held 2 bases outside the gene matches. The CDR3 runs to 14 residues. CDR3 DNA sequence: TGTGCCAGTAGTAAGGGACAGGGGCATCAGCCCCAGCATTTT. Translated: CASSKGQGHQPQHF.

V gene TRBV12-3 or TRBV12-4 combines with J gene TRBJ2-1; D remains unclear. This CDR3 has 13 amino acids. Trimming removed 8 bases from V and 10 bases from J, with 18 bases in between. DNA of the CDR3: TGTGCCAGCCTCACAACCGGACCGGCGGAGCAGTTCTTC. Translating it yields CASLTTGPAEQFF.

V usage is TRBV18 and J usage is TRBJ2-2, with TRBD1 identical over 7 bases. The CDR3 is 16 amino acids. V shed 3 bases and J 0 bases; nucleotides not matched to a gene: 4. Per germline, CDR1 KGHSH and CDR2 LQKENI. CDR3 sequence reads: CASSPLTGANTGELFF. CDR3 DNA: TGTGCCAGCTCACCGTTAACAGGGGCGAACACCGGGGAGCTGTTTTTT.

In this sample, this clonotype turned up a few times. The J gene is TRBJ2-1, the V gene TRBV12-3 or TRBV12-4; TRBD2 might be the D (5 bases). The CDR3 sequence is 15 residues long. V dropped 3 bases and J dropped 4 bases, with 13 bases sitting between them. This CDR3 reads CASSFRTRGYNEQFF. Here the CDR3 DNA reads TGTGCCAGCAGTTTTAGGACCCGGGGTTACAATGAGCAGTTCTTC.

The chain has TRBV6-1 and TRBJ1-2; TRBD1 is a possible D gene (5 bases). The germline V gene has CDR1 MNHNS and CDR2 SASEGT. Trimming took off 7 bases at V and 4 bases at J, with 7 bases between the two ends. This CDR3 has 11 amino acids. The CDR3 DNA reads TGTGCCAGCACAGGGTTCTATGGCTACACCTTC. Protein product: CASTGFYGYTF.

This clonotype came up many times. CDR3 sequence (DNA): TGTGCCAGCAGTCGCTCGGGACAGAACAATTCACCCCTCCACTTT. It codes for CASSRSGQNNSPLHF. The chain employs TRBV12-3 or TRBV12-4 and TRBJ1-6, with TRBD1 identical over 7 bases. Trimming cost V 5 bases and J 7 bases; bases outside gene matches: 8. The CDR3 has 15 amino acids.

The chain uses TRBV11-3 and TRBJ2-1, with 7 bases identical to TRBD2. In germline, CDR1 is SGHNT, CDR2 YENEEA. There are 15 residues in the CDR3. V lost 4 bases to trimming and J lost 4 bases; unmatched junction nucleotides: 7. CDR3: CASSSSSGTYNEQFF. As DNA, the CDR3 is TGTGCCAGCAGCTCATCCAGCGGGACTTACAATGAGCAGTTCTTC.

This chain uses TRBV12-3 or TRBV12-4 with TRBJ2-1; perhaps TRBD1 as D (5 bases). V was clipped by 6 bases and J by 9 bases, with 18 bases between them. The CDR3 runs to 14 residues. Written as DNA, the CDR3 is TGTGCCAGCAGCCCAAAAATACAGGCCCCTGAGCAGTTCTTC. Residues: CASSPKIQAPEQFF.

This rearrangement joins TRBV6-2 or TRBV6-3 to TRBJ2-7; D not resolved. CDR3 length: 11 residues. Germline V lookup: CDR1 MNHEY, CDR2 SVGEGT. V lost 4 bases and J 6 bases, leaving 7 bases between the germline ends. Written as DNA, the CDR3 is TGTGCCAGCAGTTTTCGAAGCGAGCAGTACTTC. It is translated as CASSFRSEQYF.

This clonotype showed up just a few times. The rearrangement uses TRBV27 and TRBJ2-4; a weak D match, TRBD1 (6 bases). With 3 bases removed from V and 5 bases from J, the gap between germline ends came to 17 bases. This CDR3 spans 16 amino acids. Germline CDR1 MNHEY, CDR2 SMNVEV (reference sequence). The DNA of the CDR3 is TGTGCCAGCAGTTTGAGGGACACAGTGAGTGAAAACATTCAGTACTTC. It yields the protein CASSLRDTVSENIQYF.

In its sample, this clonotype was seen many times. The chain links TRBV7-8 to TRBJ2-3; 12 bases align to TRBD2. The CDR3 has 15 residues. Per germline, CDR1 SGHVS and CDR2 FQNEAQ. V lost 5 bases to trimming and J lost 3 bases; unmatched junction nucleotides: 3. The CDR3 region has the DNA TGTGCCAGCAGCGTACTAGCGGGGGGAACAGATACGCAGTATTTT. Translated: CASSVLAGGTDTQYF.

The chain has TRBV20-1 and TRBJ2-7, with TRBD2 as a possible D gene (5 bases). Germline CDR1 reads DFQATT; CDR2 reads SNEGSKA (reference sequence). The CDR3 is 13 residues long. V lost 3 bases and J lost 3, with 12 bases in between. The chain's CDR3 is CSARNTGIYEQYF. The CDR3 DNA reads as TGCAGTGCTAGGAATACGGGAATCTACGAGCAGTACTTC.

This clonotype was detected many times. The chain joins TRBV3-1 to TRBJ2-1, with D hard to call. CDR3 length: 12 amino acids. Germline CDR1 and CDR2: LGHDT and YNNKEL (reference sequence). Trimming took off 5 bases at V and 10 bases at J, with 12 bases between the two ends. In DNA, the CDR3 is TGTGCCAGCAGCTTTCGACGGTTAGAGCAGTTCTTC. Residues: CASSFRRLEQFF.

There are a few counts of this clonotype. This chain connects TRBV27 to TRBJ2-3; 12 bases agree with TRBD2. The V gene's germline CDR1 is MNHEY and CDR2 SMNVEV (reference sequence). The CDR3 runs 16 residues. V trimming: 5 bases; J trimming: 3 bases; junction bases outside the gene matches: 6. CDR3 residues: CASSTWTSGTTDTQYF. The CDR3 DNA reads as TGTGCCAGCAGTACTTGGACTAGCGGGACTACAGATACGCAGTATTTT.